One sample yielded the 25 T cell receptor beta chains listed below, sequenced in a study of blood T cells in healthy people across ages. Sample-barcoded 5' priming and a J-beta primer mix drove a second PCR of about 6 to 11 cycles. TCRdb fed the 5' RACE reads into MiXCR, producing one record per CDR3 protein. Of some 1.7 million distinct CDR3 sequences listed, 28% are singletons. Sequenced input: blood. Receptor source: a woman aged 25 to 39 in good health.

This clonotype was counted ten times or more. The J gene is TRBJ2-7, the V gene TRBV29-1, with D perhaps assigned TRBD1 or TRBD2 (5 bases each). CDR1 and CDR2 (germline): SQVTM, ANQGSEA. Trimming removed 7 bases from V and 7 bases from J, with 17 bases in between. There are 12 residues in the CDR3. The CDR3 loop reads CSGQLGAAEQYF. The CDR3 nucleotides read TGCAGCGGCCAACTAGGGGCTGCGGAGCAGTACTTC.

Worth noting for this clonotype: A much bigger clone sits one base away, suggesting this may be a read error. The gene calls are TRBV6-5 and TRBJ2-1, with 8 bases matching TRBD2. From germline, CDR1 is MNHEY and CDR2 SVGAGI. Trimming took 0 bases from V and 10 from J; bases not matched to a gene: 11. The CDR3 has 16 amino acids. The CDR3 coding sequence is TGTGCCAGCAGTTACTCGAAACTAGCGGACACCTACGAGCAGTTCTTC. Protein product: CASSYSKLADTYEQFF.

At least ten counts were recorded for this clonotype. This chain uses TRBV5-1 with TRBJ2-7; TRBD1 matches at 7 bases. The germline V gene encodes CDR1 SGHRS and CDR2 YFSETQ. The CDR3 contains 13 residues. V lost 4 bases and J lost 7; bases outside the gene matches: 8. CDR3 DNA sequence: TGCGCCAGCAGCGTCAACAGGGGTGGAGAGCAGTACTTC. Translated, it gives CASSVNRGGEQYF.

The CDR3 bases are TGCAGCGCCAGAGCTCCGGGACAGGGGGCAGTGAACACTGAAGCTTTCTTT. It is translated as CSARAPGQGAVNTEAFF. The V gene is TRBV29-1, the J gene TRBJ1-1; 12 nucleotides align to TRBD1. V was clipped by 7 bases and J by 0 bases; unmatched bases: 12. Germline V CDR1 and CDR2: SQVTM, ANQGSEA. The CDR3 has 17 amino acids.

This clonotype was seen only a few times. The chain employs TRBV30 and TRBJ1-2, with D unclear. The germline CDR1 and CDR2 sequences are GTSNPN and SVGIG (reference sequence). Trimming removed 2 bases at V and 7 bases at J, with 14 bases between. The CDR3 is made up of 13 amino acids. CDR3 coding DNA: TGTGCCTGGAGTTTGGCGGGGAGAAGTGGCTACACCTTC. It encodes CAWSLAGRSGYTF. The variable domain in full, with the rest retrieved from reference TRBV30 and TRBJ1-2, is SQTIHQWPATLVQPVGSPLSLECTVEGTSNPNLYWYRQAAGRGLQLLFYSVGIGQISSEVPQNLSASRPQDRQFILSSKKLLLSDSGFYLCAWSLAGRSGYTFGSGTRLTVV.

The chain couples TRBV7-8 to TRBJ1-1; no firm D call. CDR3 length: 17 residues. Germline V gene lookup returns CDR1 SGHVS and CDR2 FQNEAQ. Trimming shortened V by 1 base and J by 3 bases, and 18 bases separated the two germline ends. The CDR3 reads CASSLGVLDRVDTEAFF. CDR3 nucleotide sequence: TGTGCCAGCAGCTTAGGGGTACTAGACCGAGTGGACACTGAAGCTTTCTTT.

Many counts were recorded for this clonotype. The chain recombines TRBV5-1 with TRBJ2-1, with 10 bases aligning to TRBD1. CDR3 length equals 17 residues. V shed 3 bases, J shed 4 bases, and the junction held 10 bases outside the gene matches. CDR1 and CDR2 (germline): SGHRS, YFSETQ. The DNA of the CDR3 is TGCGCCAGCAGCTGGGACAGGGGCGAAGCTGGGTACAATGAGCAGTTCTTC. Residues: CASSWDRGEAGYNEQFF.

This clonotype was found a few times. The chain joins TRBV20-1 to TRBJ1-4; 7 bases agree with TRBD1. After removal of 0 bases from V and 7 bases from J, the junction contained 5 bases not matched to a gene. CDR1 is DFQATT, CDR2 SNEGSKA, per germline (reference sequence). This CDR3 region has 14 residues. CDR3: CSAREAGGGEKLFF. CDR3 DNA sequence: TGCAGTGCTAGAGAGGCAGGGGGAGGTGAAAAACTGTTTTTT.

The gene calls are TRBV9 and TRBJ1-1, with 10 nucleotides matching TRBD1. The CDR3 runs to 15 residues. The J segment lost 7 bases and the V segment lost 4 bases, leaving 10 bases of the junction unmatched. Germline CDR1 and CDR2: SGDLS and YYNGEE. CDR3 DNA: TGTGCCAGCAGCTTCACGACAGGGGGCGCCGGTGAAGCTTTCTTT. Translating it yields CASSFTTGGAGEAFF.

The gene calls are TRBV7-9 and TRBJ1-1, with TRBD1 matching over 7 bases. Germline assignment: CDR1 SEHNR and CDR2 FQNEAQ (reference sequence). V gave up 6 bases and J gave up 1 base; unmatched junction bases: 8. This CDR3 comprises 15 residues. This CDR3 reads CASRLDRDRNTEAFF. The CDR3 DNA is TGTGCCAGCAGACTAGACCGGGACAGGAACACTGAAGCTTTCTTT.

This clonotype was observed a single time. This chain links TRBV20-1 with TRBJ2-2, with D hard to call. Germline CDR1 reads DFQATT; CDR2 reads SNEGSKA (reference sequence). The V and J ends lost 6 bases and 6 bases respectively, with 20 bases between them. There are 15 residues in the CDR3. The CDR3 loop reads CSAQSHKGFAGELFF. The CDR3, as DNA: TGCAGTGCCCAAAGTCATAAGGGTTTTGCCGGGGAGCTGTTTTTT.

This clonotype was found many times. The J gene is TRBJ2-7, the V gene TRBV12-3 or TRBV12-4; 7 nucleotides match TRBD1. The V segment lost 3 bases and the J segment 3 bases; nucleotides outside the gene matches: 5. The CDR3 consists of 14 residues. CDR3 protein: CASSFWGTDYEQYF. CDR3 in DNA: TGTGCCAGCAGTTTTTGGGGGACAGACTACGAGCAGTACTTC.

About this clonotype itself: A read error may explain this, as a much larger clone is one base away. This rearrangement joins TRBV12-5 to TRBJ2-5; 9 bases are shared with TRBD1. J lost 7 bases, V lost 6 bases, and 15 bases had no gene match. The V gene's germline CDR1 is LGHNT and CDR2 FRNRAP. The CDR3 has 16 residues. The CDR3 is CASGREQGARGGTQYF. DNA of the CDR3: TGTGCTAGTGGCCGCGAACAGGGGGCGAGGGGTGGGACCCAGTACTTC. Based on the CDR3 plus reference TRBV12-5 and TRBJ2-5, the full variable domain is DARVTQTPRHKVTEMGQEVTMRCQPILGHNTVFWYRQTMMQGLELLAYFRNRAPLDDSGMPKDRFSAEMPDATLATLKIQPSEPRDSAVYFCASGREQGARGGTQYFGPGTRLLVL.

With respect to this clonotype: One base away lies a much larger clone, so this may be a sequencing read error. This sequence joins TRBV9 and TRBJ2-5, with D possibly TRBD1 on 6 matching bases. Germline V gene data show CDR1 as SGDLS and CDR2 as YYNGEE. Trimming shortened V by 2 bases and J by 2 bases, and 13 bases separated the two germline ends. CDR3 length equals 15 residues. CDR3 in DNA: TGTGCCAGCAGCGTCGCTACAGGGCCTCAAGAGACCCAGTACTTC. It yields the protein CASSVATGPQETQYF.

This clonotype was found many times. V usage is TRBV30 and J usage is TRBJ2-7, with D unclear. Germline values: CDR1 GTSNPN, CDR2 SVGIG (reference sequence). This CDR3 spans 14 amino acids. Between the trimmed V and J ends, which lost 0 bases and 2 bases, there was a span of 11 bases. CDR3: CAWSVLAGTYEQYF. The CDR3 DNA reads as TGTGCCTGGAGTGTACTTGCCGGAACCTACGAGCAGTACTTC.

This clonotype was observed at least ten times. The rearrangement links TRBV20-1 to TRBJ2-4; 8 bases align to TRBD1. J was trimmed by 8 bases and V by 0 bases; bases with no gene match: 6. CDR1 is DFQATT and CDR2 is SNEGSKA in the germline V gene (reference sequence). This CDR3 is built from 14 residues. The DNA of the CDR3 is TGCAGTGCTAGAGATAGCCAGGGGGCGGACATTCAGTACTTC. It yields the protein CSARDSQGADIQYF.

This clonotype was counted only a few times. The J gene is TRBJ2-1, the V gene TRBV11-2; D perhaps matches TRBD2 (5 bases). CDR1 and CDR2 from the germline V gene are SGHAT and FQNNGV. This CDR3 has 13 amino acids. V lost 4 bases, J lost 9 bases, and 13 bases lay in between. The CDR3 sequence is CASSWSSKTEQFF. CDR3 DNA sequence: TGTGCCAGCAGCTGGTCTAGCAAGACTGAGCAGTTCTTC.

The rearrangement joins TRBV3-1 to TRBJ2-3, with 9 nucleotides matching TRBD2. CDR3 length: 14 residues. CDR1 is LGHDT, CDR2 YNNKEL, per germline (reference sequence). V was clipped by 3 bases and J by 4 bases; unmatched bases: 2. The CDR3 DNA sequence: TGTGCCAGCAGCCAGGCGGGGGGGGCAGATACGCAGTATTTT. Its protein is CASSQAGGADTQYF.

As regards this clonotype: Compared with germline, one end of the junction differs, possibly owing to a read error. The DNA for the CDR3 is TGTGTCAGCAGCACCGGGACACGGTGGAACACCGGGGAGCTGTTTTTT. Its protein product is CVSSTGTRWNTGELFF. V gene TRBV12-3 or TRBV12-4 combines with J gene TRBJ2-2, with D tentatively TRBD1 (6 bases). There are 16 residues in the CDR3.

The gene calls are TRBV24-1 and TRBJ2-1, with D perhaps TRBD1 (5 bases). CDR1 is KGHDR and CDR2 is SFDVKD in the germline V gene. V lost 4 bases to trimming and J lost 4 bases, with 13 bases between them. The CDR3 is 15 amino acids. The CDR3 DNA follows: TGTGCCACCAGTGAGGCCCGGGCAGGGTACAATGAGCAGTTCTTC. Translating gives CATSEARAGYNEQFF.

This clonotype occurred once. This rearrangement joins TRBV7-9 to TRBJ1-5, with D unresolved. The CDR3 length is 15 residues. Trimming removed 5 bases at V and 4 bases at J, with 15 bases between. Germline CDR1 reads SEHNR; CDR2 reads FQNEAQ (reference sequence). CDR3 bases: TGTGCCAGCAGCAACGATCTTGAACCAAATCAGCCCCAGCATTTT. Translating gives CASSNDLEPNQPQHF.

Remarks on this clonotype: A single base separates this from a much larger clone, so it may be a read error. This chain joins TRBV2 and TRBJ2-1, with TRBD2 matching 7 bases. Looked up from germline, CDR1 is SNHLY and CDR2 is FYNNEI. V lost 4 bases and J lost 3; bases outside the gene matches: 6. This CDR3 is built from 15 residues. CDR3 protein: CASSGAGGGYNEQFF. As DNA, the CDR3 is TGTGCCAGCAGTGGGGCTGGCGGGGGCTACAATGAGCAGTTCTTC.

This clonotype was observed at least ten times. The chain links TRBV20-1 to TRBJ1-4, with 10 bases identical to TRBD1. With 3 bases clipped from V and 8 bases from J, the junction kept 6 bases outside the gene matches. The CDR3 has 14 residues. Germline CDR1 reads DFQATT; CDR2 reads SNEGSKA (reference sequence). For the CDR3, the DNA is TGCAGTGCTAGGGGACAGGGGATGAGGGAAAAACTGTTTTTT. This codes for CSARGQGMREKLFF.

This clonotype was seen at least ten times. The chain joins TRBV20-1 to TRBJ2-7; possible D gene TRBD1, 5 bases. Germline loops: CDR1 DFQATT, CDR2 SNEGSKA (reference sequence). Trimming stripped 3 bases from V and 0 bases from J, with 9 bases between. The CDR3 runs 13 residues. CDR3 in amino acids: CSASGDSSYEQYF. CDR3 in DNA: TGCAGTGCTAGTGGTGACAGCTCCTACGAGCAGTACTTC.

This clonotype turned up a few times. CDR3 loop: CASSLSGGASEQYF. The DNA for the CDR3 is TGCGCCAGCAGCTTAAGCGGGGGGGCCTCGGAGCAGTACTTC. V gene TRBV5-1 combines with J gene TRBJ2-7, with 10 bases lining up with TRBD2. CDR1 is SGHRS and CDR2 is YFSETQ in the germline V gene. V gave up 2 bases and J gave up 7 bases; unmatched junction bases: 6. This CDR3 comprises 14 residues.